The sequence of this T cell receptor (beta chain) was determined in a study of T cell responses to AZD1222 COVID-19 vaccine. Deletions cut 8 bases from V and 1 base from J, with 11 bases between. Per germline, CDR1 MNHEY and CDR2 SVGAGI. The CDR3 runs 13 residues. Sequencing was performed with immunoSEQ multiplex PCR; in TCRdb, only in-frame clones are kept and a portion is missing. The sample has roughly 150,000 clones; about nine tenths are singletons. Second-dose intervals near 4 or 12 weeks were combined. This clone was detected only once. The origin of this receptor is an adult who received the AZD1222 COVID-19 vaccine. This chain connects TRBV6-5 to TRBJ1-1; no reliable D call. This sample comprised peripheral blood, obtained 28 days after the second AZD1222 dose. CDR3 protein: CASVGLPNTEAFF. In DNA, the CDR3 is TGTGCCAGCGTCGGTCTCCCGAACACTGAAGCTTTCTTT.